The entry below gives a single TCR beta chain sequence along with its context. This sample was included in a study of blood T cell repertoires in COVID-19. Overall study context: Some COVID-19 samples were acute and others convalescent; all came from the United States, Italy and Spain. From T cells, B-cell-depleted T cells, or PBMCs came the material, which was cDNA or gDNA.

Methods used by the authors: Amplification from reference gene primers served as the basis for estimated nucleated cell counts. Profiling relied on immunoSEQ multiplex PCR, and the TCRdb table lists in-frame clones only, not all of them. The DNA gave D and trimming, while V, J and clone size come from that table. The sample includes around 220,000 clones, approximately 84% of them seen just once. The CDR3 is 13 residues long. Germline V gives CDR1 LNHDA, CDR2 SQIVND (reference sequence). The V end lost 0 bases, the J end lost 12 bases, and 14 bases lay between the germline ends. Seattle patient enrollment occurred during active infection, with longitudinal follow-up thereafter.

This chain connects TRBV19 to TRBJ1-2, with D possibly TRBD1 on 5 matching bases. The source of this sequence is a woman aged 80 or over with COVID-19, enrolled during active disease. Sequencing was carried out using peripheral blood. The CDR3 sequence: CASSIDPGVWDTF. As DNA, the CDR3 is TGTGCCAGTAGTATAGATCCGGGGGTGTGGGACACCTTC.